Following are 5 T cell receptor beta chains from one sample sequenced in a study of radiation and T cells in renal cell carcinoma. Sequencing used immunoSEQ multiplex PCR; TCRdb keeps in-frame clones, though not all of them. The table includes more than 65,000 clones, 80% to 90% detected once. Sample time point: blood 2 weeks post-SBRT. Indicated treatment: 15 Gy SBRT to primary tumor, nephrectomy 4 weeks later. The sample here was blood, taken from a patient whose treatment included radiotherapy and nephrectomy. Source of these receptors: a woman in her forties or fifties with renal cell carcinoma.

CDR3 amino acids: CASSSQGYTF. CDR3 bases: TGTGCCAGCAGTTCACAAGGCTACACCTTC. The chain uses TRBV9 and TRBJ1-2; D is unresolved. Trimming took off 5 bases at V and 8 bases at J, with 7 bases between the two ends. CDR1 and CDR2 (germline): SGDLS, YYNGEE. This CDR3 contains 10 residues.

This chain connects TRBV5-5 to TRBJ2-3; no definite D call. Germline assignment: CDR1 SGHKS and CDR2 YYEKEE (reference sequence). V was cut by 0 bases and J by 2 bases, with 10 bases left in between. This CDR3 spans 15 amino acids. This chain's CDR3 is CASSLAYGNTDTQYF. Written as DNA, the CDR3 is TGTGCCAGCAGCTTGGCCTATGGAAACACAGATACGCAGTATTTT.

The chain joins TRBV27 to TRBJ2-1; D gene unclear. Germline lookup yields CDR1 MNHEY and CDR2 SMNVEV (reference sequence). CDR3 length equals 11 residues. The germline V and J ends were trimmed by 6 bases and 4 bases, with 4 bases remaining between them. The CDR3 DNA follows: TGTGCCAGCAGCGATTACAATGAGCAGTTCTTC. Its protein is CASSDYNEQFF.

The rearrangement links TRBV5-8 to TRBJ1-4; unclear D gene. The CDR3 length is 15 residues. The ends were cut back, 4 bases at V and 7 bases at J, with 17 bases in the middle. The germline CDR1 and CDR2 sequences are SGHTS and YDEGEE. The CDR3 DNA sequence: TGTGCCAGCAGCGTCAGACGGACCTCGGGTGAAAAACTGTTTTTT. As protein: CASSVRRTSGEKLFF.

The sample holds one count of this clone. The V gene is TRBV5-6, the J gene TRBJ1-5; D remains ambiguous. The V gene's germline CDR1 is SGHDT and CDR2 YYEEEE. CDR3 size: 14 residues. Trimming shortened V by 3 bases and J by 1 base, and 8 bases separated the two germline ends. This CDR3 reads CASSSVDSNQPQHF. The CDR3 DNA sequence: TGTGCCAGCAGCTCGGTGGACAGCAATCAGCCCCAGCATTTT.